What follows describes a single T cell receptor beta chain. The germline V and J ends were trimmed by 0 bases and 0 bases, with 7 bases remaining between them. The CDR3 totals 15 residues. Germline V gene lookup returns CDR1 SGHKS and CDR2 YYEKEE (reference sequence). Patients from Seattle were sampled longitudinally, starting during active infection. Per the original data handling: The authors estimated nucleated cell counts from reference gene primer amplification. This table comes from immunoSEQ multiplex PCR, and its TCRdb copy is limited to in-frame clones, with some not included. Clonal size and the V and J genes are those of that table, whereas D and trimming came from the DNA. Among roughly 300,000 clones listed, approximately 87% were seen once. This sample is drawn from a study of blood T cell repertoires in COVID-19. Looking at the study overall: Samples came from the United States, Italy and Spain, spanning acute and convalescent COVID-19. T cells, B-cell-depleted T cells, or PBMCs supplied cDNA or gDNA.

The sequenced material came from peripheral blood. The clonotype comes from a woman aged 25 to 39 with COVID-19, enrolled during active disease. The rearrangement uses TRBV5-5 and TRBJ1-5; no clear D gene. CDR3 DNA: TGTGCCAGCAGCTTGGGAGGGTCTAGCAATCAGCCCCAGCATTTT. Residues: CASSLGGSSNQPQHF.